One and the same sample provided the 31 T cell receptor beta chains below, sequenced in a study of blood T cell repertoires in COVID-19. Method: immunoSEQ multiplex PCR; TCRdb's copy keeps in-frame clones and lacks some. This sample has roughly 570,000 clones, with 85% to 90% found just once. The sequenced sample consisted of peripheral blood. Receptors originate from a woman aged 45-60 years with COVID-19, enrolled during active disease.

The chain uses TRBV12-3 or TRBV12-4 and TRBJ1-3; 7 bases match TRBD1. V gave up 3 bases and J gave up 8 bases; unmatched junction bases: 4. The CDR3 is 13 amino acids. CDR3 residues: CASSFGQVDTIYF. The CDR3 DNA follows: TGTGCCAGCAGTTTTGGACAGGTGGACACCATATATTTT.

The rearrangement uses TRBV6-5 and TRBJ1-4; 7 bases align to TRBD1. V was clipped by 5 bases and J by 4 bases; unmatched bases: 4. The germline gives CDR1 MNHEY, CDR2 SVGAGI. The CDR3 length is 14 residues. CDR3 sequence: CASSMGQNNEKLFF. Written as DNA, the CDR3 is TGTGCCAGCAGTATGGGACAGAATAATGAAAAACTGTTTTTT.

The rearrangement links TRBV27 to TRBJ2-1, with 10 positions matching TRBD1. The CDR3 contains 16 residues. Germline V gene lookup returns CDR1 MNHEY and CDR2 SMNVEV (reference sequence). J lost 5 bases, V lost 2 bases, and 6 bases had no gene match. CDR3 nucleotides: TGTGCCAGCAGTTTAAGGACAGGGGGGGCCCACAATGAGCAGTTCTTC. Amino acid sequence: CASSLRTGGAHNEQFF.

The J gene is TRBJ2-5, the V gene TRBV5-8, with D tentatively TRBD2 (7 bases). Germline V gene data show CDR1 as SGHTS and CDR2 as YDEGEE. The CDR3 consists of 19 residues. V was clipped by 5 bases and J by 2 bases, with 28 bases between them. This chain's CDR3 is CASSPIRAGASKVQETQYF. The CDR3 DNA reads TGTGCCAGCAGTCCCATAAGGGCGGGGGCCTCGAAAGTACAAGAGACCCAGTACTTC.

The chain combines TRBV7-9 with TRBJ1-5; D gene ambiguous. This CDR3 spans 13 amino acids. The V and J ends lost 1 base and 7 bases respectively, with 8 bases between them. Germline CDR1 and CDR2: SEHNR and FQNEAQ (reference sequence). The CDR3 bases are TGTGCCAGCAGCTTAGGGGAGTTCCAGCCCCAGCATTTT. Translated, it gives CASSLGEFQPQHF.

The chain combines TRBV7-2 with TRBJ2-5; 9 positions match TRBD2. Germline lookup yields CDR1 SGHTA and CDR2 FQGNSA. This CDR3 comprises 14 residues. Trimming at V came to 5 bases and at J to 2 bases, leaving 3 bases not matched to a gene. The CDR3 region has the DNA TGTGCCAGCAGCCCAGCGGGGGGTCAAGAGACCCAGTACTTC. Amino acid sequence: CASSPAGGQETQYF.

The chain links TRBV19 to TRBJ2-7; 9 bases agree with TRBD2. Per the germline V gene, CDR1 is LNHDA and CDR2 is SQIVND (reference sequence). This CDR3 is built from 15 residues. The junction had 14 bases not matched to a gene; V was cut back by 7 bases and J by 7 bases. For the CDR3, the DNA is TGTGCCAGTAAGAGTGGTGTCAGCGGGGGGAGAGAGCAGTACTTC. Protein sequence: CASKSGVSGGREQYF.

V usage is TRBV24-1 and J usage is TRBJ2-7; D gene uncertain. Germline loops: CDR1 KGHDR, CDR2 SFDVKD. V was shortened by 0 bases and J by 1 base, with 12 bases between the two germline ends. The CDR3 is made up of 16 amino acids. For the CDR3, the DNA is TGTGCCACCAGTGATTTGCAGGATTCCCCGTCCTACGAGCAGTACTTC. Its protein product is CATSDLQDSPSYEQYF.

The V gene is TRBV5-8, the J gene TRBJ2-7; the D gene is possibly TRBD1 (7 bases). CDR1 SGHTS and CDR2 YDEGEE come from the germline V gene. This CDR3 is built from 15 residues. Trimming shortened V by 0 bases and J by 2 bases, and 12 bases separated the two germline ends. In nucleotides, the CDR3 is TGTGCCAGCAGCTTGGCAGGGGGGCGAACCTACGAGCAGTACTTC. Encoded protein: CASSLAGGRTYEQYF.

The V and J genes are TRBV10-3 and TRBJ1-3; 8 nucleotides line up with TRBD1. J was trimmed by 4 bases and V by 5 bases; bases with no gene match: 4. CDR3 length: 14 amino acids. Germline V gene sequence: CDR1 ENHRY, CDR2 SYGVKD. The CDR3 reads CAISQGASGNTIYF. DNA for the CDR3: TGTGCCATCAGTCAGGGGGCGTCCGGAAACACCATATATTTT.

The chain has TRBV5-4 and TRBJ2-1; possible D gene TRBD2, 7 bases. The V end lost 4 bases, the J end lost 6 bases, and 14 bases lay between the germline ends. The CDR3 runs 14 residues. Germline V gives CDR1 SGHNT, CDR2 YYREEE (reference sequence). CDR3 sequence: CASSQRRGGNEQFF. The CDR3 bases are TGTGCCAGCAGCCAGCGAAGGGGGGGCAATGAGCAGTTCTTC.

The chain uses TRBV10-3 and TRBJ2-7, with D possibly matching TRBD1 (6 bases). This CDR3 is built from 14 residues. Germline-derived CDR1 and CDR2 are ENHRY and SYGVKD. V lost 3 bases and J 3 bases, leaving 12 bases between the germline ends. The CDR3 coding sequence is TGTGCCATCAGTGAACGATTGACAGGCTACGAGCAGTACTTC. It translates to CAISERLTGYEQYF.

The CDR3 spells CASSLRDRGSYGYTF. The CDR3 DNA follows: TGTGCCAGCAGCTTACGGGACAGGGGAAGCTATGGCTACACCTTC. The chain links TRBV7-8 to TRBJ1-2, with TRBD1 matching 10 bases. The CDR3 is made up of 15 amino acids. V trimming: 2 bases; J trimming: 4 bases; junction bases outside the gene matches: 4. Germline CDR1 reads SGHVS; CDR2 reads FQNEAQ.

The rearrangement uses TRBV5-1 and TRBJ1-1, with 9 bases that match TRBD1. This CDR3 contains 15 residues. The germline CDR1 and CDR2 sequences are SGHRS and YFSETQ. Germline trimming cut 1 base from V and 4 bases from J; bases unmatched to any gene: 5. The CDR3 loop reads CASSLPETGGTEAFF. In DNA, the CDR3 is TGCGCCAGCAGCTTGCCCGAGACAGGGGGCACTGAAGCTTTCTTT.

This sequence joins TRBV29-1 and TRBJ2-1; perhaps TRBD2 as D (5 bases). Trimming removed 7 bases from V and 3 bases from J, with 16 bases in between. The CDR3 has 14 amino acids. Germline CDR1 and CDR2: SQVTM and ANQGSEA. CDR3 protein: CSAQKVRDYNEQFF. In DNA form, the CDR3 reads TGCAGCGCCCAAAAGGTCCGGGACTACAATGAGCAGTTCTTC.

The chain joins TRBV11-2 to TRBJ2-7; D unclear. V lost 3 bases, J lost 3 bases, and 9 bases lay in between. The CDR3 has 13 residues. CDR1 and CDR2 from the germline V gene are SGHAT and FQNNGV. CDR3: CASSFARFYEQYF. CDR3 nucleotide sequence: TGTGCCAGCAGCTTTGCCAGGTTCTACGAGCAGTACTTC.

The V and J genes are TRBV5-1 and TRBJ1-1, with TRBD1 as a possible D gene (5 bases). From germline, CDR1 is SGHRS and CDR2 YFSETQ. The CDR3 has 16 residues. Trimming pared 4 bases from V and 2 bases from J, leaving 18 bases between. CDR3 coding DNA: TGCGCCAGCAGCCTAGGACCCCCAGGGATCAACACTGAAGCTTTCTTT. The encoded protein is CASSLGPPGINTEAFF.

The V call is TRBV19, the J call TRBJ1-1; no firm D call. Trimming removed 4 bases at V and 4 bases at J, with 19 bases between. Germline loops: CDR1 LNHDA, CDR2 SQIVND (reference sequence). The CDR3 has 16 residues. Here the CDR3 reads CASSTTPPREGTEAFF. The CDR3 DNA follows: TGTGCCAGTAGTACCACCCCTCCCCGGGAGGGCACTGAAGCTTTCTTT.

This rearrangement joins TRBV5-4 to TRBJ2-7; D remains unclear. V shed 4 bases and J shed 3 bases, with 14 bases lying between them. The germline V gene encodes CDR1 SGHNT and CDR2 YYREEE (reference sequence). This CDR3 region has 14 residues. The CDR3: CASSPGGTLYEQYF. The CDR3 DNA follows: TGTGCCAGCAGCCCGGGTGGAACGCTCTACGAGCAGTACTTC.

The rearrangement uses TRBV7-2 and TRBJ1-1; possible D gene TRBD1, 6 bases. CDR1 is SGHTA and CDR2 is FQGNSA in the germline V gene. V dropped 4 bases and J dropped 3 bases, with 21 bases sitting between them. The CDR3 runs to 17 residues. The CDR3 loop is CASSSAIQGIRDTEAFF. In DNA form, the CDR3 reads TGTGCCAGCAGCTCGGCGATACAGGGTATAAGGGACACTGAAGCTTTCTTT.

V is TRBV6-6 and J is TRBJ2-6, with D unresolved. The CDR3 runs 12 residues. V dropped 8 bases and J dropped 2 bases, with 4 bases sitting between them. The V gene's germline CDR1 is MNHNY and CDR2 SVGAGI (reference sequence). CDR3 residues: CASGAGANVLTF. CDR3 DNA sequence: TGTGCCAGCGGAGCTGGGGCCAACGTCCTGACTTTC.

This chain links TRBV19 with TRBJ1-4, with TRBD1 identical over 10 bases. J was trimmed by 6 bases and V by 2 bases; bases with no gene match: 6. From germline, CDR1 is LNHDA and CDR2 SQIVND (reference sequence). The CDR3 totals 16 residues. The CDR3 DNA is TGTGCCAGTAGTATAATAGGGGACAGGGGCCATGAAAAACTGTTTTTT. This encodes CASSIIGDRGHEKLFF.

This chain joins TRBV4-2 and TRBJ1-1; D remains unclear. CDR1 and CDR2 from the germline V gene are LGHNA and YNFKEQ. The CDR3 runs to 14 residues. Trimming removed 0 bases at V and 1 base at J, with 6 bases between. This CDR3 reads CASSQDAGNTEAFF. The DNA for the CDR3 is TGTGCCAGCAGCCAAGATGCGGGGAACACTGAAGCTTTCTTT.

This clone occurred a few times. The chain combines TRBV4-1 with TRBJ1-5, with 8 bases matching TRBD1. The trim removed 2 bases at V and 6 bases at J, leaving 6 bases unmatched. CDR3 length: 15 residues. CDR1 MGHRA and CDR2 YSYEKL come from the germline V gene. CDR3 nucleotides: TGCGCCAGCAGCCAACTCCGGACAGGGCCTCAGCCCCAGCATTTT. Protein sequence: CASSQLRTGPQPQHF.

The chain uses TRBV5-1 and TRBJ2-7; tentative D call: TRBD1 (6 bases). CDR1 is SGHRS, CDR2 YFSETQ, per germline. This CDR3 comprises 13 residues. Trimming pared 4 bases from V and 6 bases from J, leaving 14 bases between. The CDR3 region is CASSPEQGREQYF. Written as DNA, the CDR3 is TGCGCCAGCAGCCCAGAACAGGGACGCGAGCAGTACTTC.

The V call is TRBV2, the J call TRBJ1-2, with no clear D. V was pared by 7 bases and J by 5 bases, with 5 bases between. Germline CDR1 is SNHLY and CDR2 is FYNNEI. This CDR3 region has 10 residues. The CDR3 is CASILYGYTF. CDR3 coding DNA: TGTGCCAGCATTCTATATGGCTACACCTTC.

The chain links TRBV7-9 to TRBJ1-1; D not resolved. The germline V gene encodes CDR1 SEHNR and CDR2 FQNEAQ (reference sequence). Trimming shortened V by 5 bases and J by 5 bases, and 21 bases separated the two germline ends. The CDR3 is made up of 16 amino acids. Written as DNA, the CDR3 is TGTGCCAGCAGCCCTTACGGAGAGGGTAGAAGAACTGAAGCTTTCTTT. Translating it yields CASSPYGEGRRTEAFF.

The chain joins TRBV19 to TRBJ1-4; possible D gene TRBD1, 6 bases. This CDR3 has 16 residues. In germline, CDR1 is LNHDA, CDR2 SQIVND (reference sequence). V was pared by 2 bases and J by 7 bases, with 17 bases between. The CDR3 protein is CASSIRRGGLGEKLFF. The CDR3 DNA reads TGTGCCAGTAGTATACGTCGCGGGGGGCTGGGTGAAAAACTGTTTTTT. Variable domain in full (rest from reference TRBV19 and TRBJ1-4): DGGITQSPKYLFRKEGQNVTLSCEQNLNHDAMYWYRQDPGQGLRLIYYSQIVNDFQKGDIAEGYSVSREKKESFPLTVTSAQKNPTAFYLCASSIRRGGLGEKLFFGSGTQLSVL.

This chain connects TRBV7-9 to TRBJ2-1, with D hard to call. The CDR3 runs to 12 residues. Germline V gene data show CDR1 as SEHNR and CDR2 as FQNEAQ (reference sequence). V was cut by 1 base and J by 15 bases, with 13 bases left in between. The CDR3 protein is CASSLGQEYRFF. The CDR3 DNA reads TGTGCCAGCAGCTTAGGCCAGGAATATCGGTTCTTC.

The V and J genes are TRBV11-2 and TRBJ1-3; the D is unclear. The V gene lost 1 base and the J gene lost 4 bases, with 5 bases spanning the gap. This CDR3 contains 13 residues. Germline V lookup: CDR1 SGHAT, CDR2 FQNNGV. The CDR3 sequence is CASSLGQGNTIYF. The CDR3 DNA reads TGTGCCAGCAGCTTAGGGCAGGGAAACACCATATATTTT. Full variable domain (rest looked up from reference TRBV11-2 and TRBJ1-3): EAGVAQSPRYKIIEKRQSVAFWCNPISGHATLYWYQQILGQGPKLLIQFQNNGVVDDSQLPKDRFSAERLKGVDSTLKIQPAKLEDSAVYLCASSLGQGNTIYFGEGSWLTVV.

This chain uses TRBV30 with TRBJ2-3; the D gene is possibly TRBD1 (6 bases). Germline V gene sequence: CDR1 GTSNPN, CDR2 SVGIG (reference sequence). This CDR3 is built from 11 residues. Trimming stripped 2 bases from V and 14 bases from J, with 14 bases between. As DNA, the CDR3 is TGTGCCTGGAGTACAGGGTCCTCGGGGTATTTT. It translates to CAWSTGSSGYF.